Listed here is a single T cell receptor beta chain. This record comes from a study of CD8 T cells in Susac syndrome. With random hexamers, about 0.5 to 1 ug RNA was reverse transcribed. Amplification of TCR beta CDR3 spanned 54 Vbeta and 13 Jbeta via immunoSEQ multiplex PCR. TCRdb re-derived calls from the immunoSEQ multiplex PCR reads in MiXCR, one entry per CDR3 protein. The data contain 150,000 to 200,000 distinct CDR3 sequences, roughly 95% of them singletons. The CD8+ and CD4+ T cells were isolated magnetically using a negative isolation approach, whereas the TEMRA cells were enriched by FACS. This receptor was taken from a human donor with Susac syndrome. What was sequenced was CD4+ T cells from PBMCs.

The CDR3 region is CAWSGGGDEQFF. In DNA form, the CDR3 reads TGTGCCTGGAGTGGGGGAGGTGATGAGCAGTTCTTC. The chain joins TRBV30 to TRBJ2-1, with D possibly matching TRBD2 (6 bases). In germline, CDR1 is GTSNPN, CDR2 SVGIG (reference sequence). Deletions cut 1 base from V and 8 bases from J, with 9 bases between. CDR3 size: 12 residues.